These 15 T cell receptor beta chains share one sample of origin, sequenced in a study of shared clonotypes between healthy human individuals. CD45RO negativity and positive selection for CCR7 defined naive CD8 cells, a population that excluded terminally differentiated effector memory CD45RA+ cells. The assay was immunoSEQ multiplex PCR, and TCRdb's table has in-frame clones only and misses some. Seen here are about 1,900,000 clones, about 95% observed once, and the top ten hold around 1%. The specimen was naive CD8+ T cells sorted from blood. These TCRs come from a man aged 18-30 years in good health.

V and J are TRBV10-2 and TRBJ2-3; D is unresolved. The CDR3 loop spans 13 amino acids. The V end was cut by 2 bases, the J end by 1 base, with 4 bases between. The germline V gene has CDR1 WSHSY and CDR2 SAAADI. The CDR3 spells CASSEPRTDTQYF. Here the CDR3 DNA reads TGCGCCAGCAGTGAGCCCCGCACAGATACGCAGTATTTT.

The rearrangement joins TRBV7-6 to TRBJ2-3; 7 bases line up with TRBD1. V lost 5 bases and J lost 2; bases outside the gene matches: 10. The CDR3 sequence is 16 residues long. Per the germline V gene, CDR1 is SGHVS and CDR2 is FNYEAQ. CDR3: CASSEDRVYSTDTQYF. The DNA for the CDR3 is TGTGCCAGCAGCGAAGACAGGGTTTACTCCACAGATACGCAGTATTTT.

The genes are TRBV7-6 and TRBJ2-2, with D hard to call. V lost 1 base and J lost 4, with 7 bases in between. Germline CDR1 reads SGHVS; CDR2 reads FNYEAQ. CDR3 length equals 14 residues. The CDR3 DNA follows: TGTGCCAGCAGCTTAGTTCAGAGCACCGGGGAGCTGTTTTTT. It yields the protein CASSLVQSTGELFF.

The chain couples TRBV7-9 to TRBJ2-3; TRBD2 matches 8 bases. This CDR3 has 16 residues. The J segment lost 2 bases and the V segment lost 5 bases, leaving 9 bases of the junction unmatched. Germline CDR1 SEHNR, CDR2 FQNEAQ (reference sequence). The chain's CDR3 is CASSDELAELTDTQYF. The DNA of the CDR3 is TGTGCCAGCAGCGACGAACTAGCGGAACTCACAGATACGCAGTATTTT.

This chain connects TRBV7-9 to TRBJ1-2; no clear D gene. There are 15 residues in the CDR3. Germline V gene lookup returns CDR1 SEHNR and CDR2 FQNEAQ (reference sequence). V was clipped by 1 base and J by 0 bases, with 9 bases between them. The CDR3 loop is CASSLEKAANYGYTF. As DNA, the CDR3 is TGTGCCAGCAGCTTAGAGAAGGCAGCTAACTATGGCTACACCTTC.

The chain links TRBV5-6 to TRBJ2-7; possible D gene TRBD1, 5 bases. Germline V gives CDR1 SGHDT, CDR2 YYEEEE. This CDR3 has 14 residues. The V and J ends lost 2 bases and 2 bases respectively, with 11 bases between them. In nucleotides, the CDR3 is TGTGCCAGCAGCTTATACCGACAGACCTACGAGCAGTACTTC. This sequence encodes CASSLYRQTYEQYF.

The chain recombines TRBV6-1 with TRBJ2-7; 10 positions match TRBD1. Trimming at V came to 5 bases and at J to 4 bases, leaving 5 bases not matched to a gene. The CDR3 has 14 amino acids. Germline V gives CDR1 MNHNS, CDR2 SASEGT. CDR3 region: CASSPDRGWYEQYF. The CDR3 nucleotides are TGTGCCAGCAGTCCGGACAGGGGGTGGTACGAGCAGTACTTC.

Regarding this clone: This sample also contains other DNA sequences that code for the same CDR3. This chain joins TRBV27 and TRBJ2-7; 7 positions match TRBD2. Losses at the gene ends were 8 bases for V and 2 bases for J; bases not matched to a gene: 6. Germline V gene lookup returns CDR1 MNHEY and CDR2 SMNVEV (reference sequence). CDR3 length equals 13 residues. The CDR3 reads CASGSGGPYEQYF. CDR3 sequence (DNA): TGTGCCAGCGGATCGGGGGGACCCTACGAGCAGTACTTC.

The chain employs TRBV13 and TRBJ1-2; the match to TRBD1 covers 8 bases. CDR1 PRHDT and CDR2 FYEKMQ come from the germline V gene (reference sequence). V shed 5 bases, J shed 8 bases, and the junction held 16 bases outside the gene matches. This CDR3 comprises 16 residues. The CDR3 sequence: CASSDLDRDRKWGYTF. The CDR3 bases are TGTGCCAGCAGCGACCTGGACAGGGACCGAAAGTGGGGCTACACCTTC.

V is TRBV27 and J is TRBJ1-1; D not certain. Per the germline V gene, CDR1 is MNHEY and CDR2 is SMNVEV (reference sequence). Trimming cost V 3 bases and J 0 bases, with 14 bases left between them. The CDR3 consists of 16 residues. CDR3 DNA: TGTGCCAGCAGTTTTATAGGGCAAACTATGAACACTGAAGCTTTCTTT. It specifies CASSFIGQTMNTEAFF.

The J gene is TRBJ2-7, the V gene TRBV7-2; D remains ambiguous. There are 12 residues in the CDR3. The V gene's germline CDR1 is SGHTA and CDR2 FQGNSA. V lost 5 bases to trimming and J lost 6 bases, with 11 bases between them. Written as DNA, the CDR3 is TGTGCCAGCAGCGCGACTCCCCCCGAGCAGTACTTC. Amino acid sequence: CASSATPPEQYF.

V and J are TRBV30 and TRBJ1-6, with 9 nucleotides matching TRBD1. Trimming removed 5 bases from V and 8 bases from J; junction bases left unmatched: 7. CDR3 length: 14 amino acids. Germline V lookup: CDR1 GTSNPN, CDR2 SVGIG (reference sequence). CDR3 nucleotide sequence: TGTGCCTGGGGGCCGGGACAGGGACATTCACCCCTCCACTTT. It codes for CAWGPGQGHSPLHF.

V gene TRBV2 combines with J gene TRBJ2-4, with 12 bases fitting TRBD2. The CDR3 covers 19 residues. The germline V gene encodes CDR1 SNHLY and CDR2 FYNNEI. Germline trimming cut 0 bases from V and 0 bases from J; bases unmatched to any gene: 6. The CDR3 reads CASSEALAGGLVAKNIQYF. For the CDR3, the DNA is TGTGCCAGCAGTGAAGCGCTAGCGGGGGGGCTTGTAGCCAAAAACATTCAGTACTTC.

This chain uses TRBV27 with TRBJ2-1; maybe TRBD2 (5 bases). V was clipped by 3 bases and J by 0 bases, with 12 bases between them. The CDR3 is 16 amino acids. From germline, CDR1 is MNHEY and CDR2 SMNVEV (reference sequence). CDR3: CASSFLGESSYNEQFF. CDR3 DNA: TGTGCCAGCAGTTTTTTGGGAGAAAGCTCCTACAATGAGCAGTTCTTC.

The V and J genes are TRBV9 and TRBJ2-5, with 8 positions matching TRBD2. The V and J ends lost 3 bases and 1 base, in that order; junction bases with no gene match: 11. CDR1 SGDLS and CDR2 YYNGEE come from the germline V gene. This CDR3 has 17 residues. Here the CDR3 reads CASSDPLRGGLQETQYF. The CDR3 region has the DNA TGTGCCAGCAGCGATCCGCTCCGGGGGGGCCTCCAAGAGACCCAGTACTTC.